The clone carrying this T cell receptor (beta chain) turned up a few times. V lost 6 bases, J lost 0 bases, and 2 bases stayed unmatched. CDR3 size: 14 residues. An equimolar mix of two oligonucleotides served as the beta constant-region primer for TRBC1 and TRBC2. TCRdb reprocessed the UMI-ligation and nested PCR reads with MiXCR, giving one entry per CDR3 protein. The sample shows 130,000 to 150,000 distinct CDR3 sequences, about 17% of them seen only once. The data derive from a study of naive and memory T cell subsets. The V call is TRBV12-3 or TRBV12-4, the J call TRBJ1-1; 9 bases agree with TRBD1. This clonotype was obtained from a human donor in good health. The sample comprised naive CD4+ T cells from blood. The CDR3 loop is CASSGTGMNTEAFF. CDR3 nucleotides: TGTGCCAGCAGCGGGACAGGGATGAACACTGAAGCTTTCTTT.